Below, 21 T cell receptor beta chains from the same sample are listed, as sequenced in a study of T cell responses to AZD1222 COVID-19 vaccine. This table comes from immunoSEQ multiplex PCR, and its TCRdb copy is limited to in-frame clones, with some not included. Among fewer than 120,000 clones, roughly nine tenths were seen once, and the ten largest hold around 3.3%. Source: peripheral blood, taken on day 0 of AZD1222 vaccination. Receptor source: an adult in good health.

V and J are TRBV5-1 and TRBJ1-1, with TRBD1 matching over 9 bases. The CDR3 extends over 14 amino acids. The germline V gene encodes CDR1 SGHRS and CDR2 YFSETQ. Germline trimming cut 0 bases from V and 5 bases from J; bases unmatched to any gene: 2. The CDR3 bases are TGCGCCAGCAGCTTGGGGGACAGGGAGACTGAAGCTTTCTTT. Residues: CASSLGDRETEAFF.

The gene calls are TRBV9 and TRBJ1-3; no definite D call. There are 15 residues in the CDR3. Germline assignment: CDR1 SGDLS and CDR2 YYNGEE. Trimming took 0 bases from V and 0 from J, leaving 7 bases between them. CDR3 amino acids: CASSVGSDSGNTIYF. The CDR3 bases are TGTGCCAGCAGCGTAGGTTCCGACTCTGGAAACACCATATATTTT.

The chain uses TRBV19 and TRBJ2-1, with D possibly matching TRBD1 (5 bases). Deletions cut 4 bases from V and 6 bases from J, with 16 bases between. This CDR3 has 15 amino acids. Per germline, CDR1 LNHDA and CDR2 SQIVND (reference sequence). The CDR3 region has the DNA TGTGCCAGTAGTAAGCCAGGGCTTCCGCCCAATGAGCAGTTCTTC. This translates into CASSKPGLPPNEQFF.

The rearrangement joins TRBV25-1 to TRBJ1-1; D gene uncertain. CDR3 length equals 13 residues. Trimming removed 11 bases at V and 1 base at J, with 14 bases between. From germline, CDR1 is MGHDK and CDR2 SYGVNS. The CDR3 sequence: CASYTGGNTEAFF. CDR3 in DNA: TGTGCCTCCTATACCGGAGGGAACACTGAAGCTTTCTTT.

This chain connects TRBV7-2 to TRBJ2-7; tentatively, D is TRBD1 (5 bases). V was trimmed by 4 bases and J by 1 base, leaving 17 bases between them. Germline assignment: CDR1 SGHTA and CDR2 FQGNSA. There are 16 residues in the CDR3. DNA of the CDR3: TGTGCCAGCAGCTCAATGCCAGGGCAATATTCCTACGAGCAGTACTTC. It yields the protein CASSSMPGQYSYEQYF.

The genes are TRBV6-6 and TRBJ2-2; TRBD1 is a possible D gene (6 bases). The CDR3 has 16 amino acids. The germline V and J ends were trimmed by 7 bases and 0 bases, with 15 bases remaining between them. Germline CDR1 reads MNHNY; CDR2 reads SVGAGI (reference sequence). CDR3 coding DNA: TGTGCCAGCACCAACCCACAGGGAGCGAACACCGGGGAGCTGTTTTTT. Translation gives CASTNPQGANTGELFF.

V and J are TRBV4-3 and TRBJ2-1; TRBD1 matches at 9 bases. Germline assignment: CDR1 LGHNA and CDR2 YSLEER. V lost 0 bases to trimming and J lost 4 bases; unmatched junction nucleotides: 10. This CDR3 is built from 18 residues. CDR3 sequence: CASSQDTQDRGPYNEQFF. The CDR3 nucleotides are TGCGCCAGCAGCCAAGATACCCAGGACAGGGGCCCTTACAATGAGCAGTTCTTC.

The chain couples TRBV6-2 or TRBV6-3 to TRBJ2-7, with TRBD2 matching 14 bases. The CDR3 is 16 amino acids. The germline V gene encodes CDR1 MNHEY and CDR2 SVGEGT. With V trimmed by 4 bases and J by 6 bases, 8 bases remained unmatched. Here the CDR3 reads CASSSPGLAGVGEQYF. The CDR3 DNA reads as TGTGCCAGCAGTTCGCCGGGACTAGCGGGAGTGGGCGAGCAGTACTTC.

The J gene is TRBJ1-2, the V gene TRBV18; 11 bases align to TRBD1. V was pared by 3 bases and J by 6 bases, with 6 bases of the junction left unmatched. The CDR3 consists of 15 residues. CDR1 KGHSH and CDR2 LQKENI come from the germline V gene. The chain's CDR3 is CASSPLDRGQDGYTF. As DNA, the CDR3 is TGTGCCAGCTCACCGTTGGACAGGGGGCAGGATGGCTACACCTTC.

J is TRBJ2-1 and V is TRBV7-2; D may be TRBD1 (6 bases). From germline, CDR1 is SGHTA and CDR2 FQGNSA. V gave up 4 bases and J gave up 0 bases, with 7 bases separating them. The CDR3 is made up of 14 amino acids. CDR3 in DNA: TGTGCCAGCAGCTCCAGGGGCTCCTACAATGAGCAGTTCTTC. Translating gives CASSSRGSYNEQFF.

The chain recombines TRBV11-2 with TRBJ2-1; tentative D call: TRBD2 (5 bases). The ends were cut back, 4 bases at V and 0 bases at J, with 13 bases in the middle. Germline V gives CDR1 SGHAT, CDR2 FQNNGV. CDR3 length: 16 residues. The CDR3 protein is CASSSRGGLSYNEQFF. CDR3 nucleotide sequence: TGTGCCAGCAGCTCCCGGGGTGGACTCTCCTACAATGAGCAGTTCTTC.

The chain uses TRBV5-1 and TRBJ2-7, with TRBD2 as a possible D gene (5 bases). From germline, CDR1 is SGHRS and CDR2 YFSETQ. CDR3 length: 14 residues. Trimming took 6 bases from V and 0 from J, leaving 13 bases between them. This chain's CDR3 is CASMLEVNSYEQYF. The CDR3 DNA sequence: TGCGCCAGCATGCTGGAGGTAAACTCCTACGAGCAGTACTTC. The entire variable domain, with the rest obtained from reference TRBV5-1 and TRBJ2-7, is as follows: KAGVTQTPRYLIKTRGQQVTLSCSPISGHRSVSWYQQTPGQGLQFLFEYFSETQRNKGNFPGRFSGRQFSNSRSEMNVSTLELGDSALYLCASMLEVNSYEQYFGPGTRLTVT.

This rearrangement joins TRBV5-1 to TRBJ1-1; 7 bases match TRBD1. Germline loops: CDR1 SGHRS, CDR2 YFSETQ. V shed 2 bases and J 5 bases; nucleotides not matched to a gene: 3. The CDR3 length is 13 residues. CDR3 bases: TGCGCCAGCAGCTTCGCAGGGGGAACTGAAGCTTTCTTT. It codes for CASSFAGGTEAFF.

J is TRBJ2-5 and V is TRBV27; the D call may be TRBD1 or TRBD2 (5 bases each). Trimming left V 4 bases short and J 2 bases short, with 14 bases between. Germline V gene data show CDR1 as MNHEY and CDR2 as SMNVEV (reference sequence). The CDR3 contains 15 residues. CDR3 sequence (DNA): TGTGCCAGCAGTTCTCTGGGGGACGTACAAGAGACCCAGTACTTC. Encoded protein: CASSSLGDVQETQYF.

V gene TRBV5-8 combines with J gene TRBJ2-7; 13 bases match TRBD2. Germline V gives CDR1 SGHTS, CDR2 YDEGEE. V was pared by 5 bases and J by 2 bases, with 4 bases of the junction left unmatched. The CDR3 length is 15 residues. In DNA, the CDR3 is TGTGCCAGCAGTTCCGGACTAGCGGGGGCCTACGAGCAGTACTTC. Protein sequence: CASSSGLAGAYEQYF. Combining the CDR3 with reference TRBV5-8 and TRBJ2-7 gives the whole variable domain EAGVTQSPTHLIKTRGQQATLRCSPISGHTSVYWYQQALGLGLQFLLWYDEGEERNRGNFPPRFSGRQFPNYSSELNVNALELEDSALYLCASSSGLAGAYEQYFGPGTRLTVT.

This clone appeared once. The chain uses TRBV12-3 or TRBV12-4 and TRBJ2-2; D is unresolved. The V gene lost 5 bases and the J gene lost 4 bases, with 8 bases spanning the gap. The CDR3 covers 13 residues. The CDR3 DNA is TGTGCCAGCAGTCTAGGCGGCACCGGGGAGCTGTTTTTT. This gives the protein CASSLGGTGELFF.

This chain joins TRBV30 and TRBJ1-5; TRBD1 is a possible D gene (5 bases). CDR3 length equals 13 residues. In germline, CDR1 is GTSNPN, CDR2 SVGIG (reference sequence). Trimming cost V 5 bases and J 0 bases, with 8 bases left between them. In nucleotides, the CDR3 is TGTGCCTGGCAGGGAGATAGCAATCAGCCCCAGCATTTT. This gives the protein CAWQGDSNQPQHF.

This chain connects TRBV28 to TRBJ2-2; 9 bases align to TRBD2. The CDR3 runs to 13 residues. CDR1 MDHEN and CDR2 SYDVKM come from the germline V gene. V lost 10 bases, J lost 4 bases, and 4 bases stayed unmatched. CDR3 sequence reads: CATGLAITGELFF. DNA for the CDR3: TGTGCCACGGGACTAGCCATCACCGGGGAGCTGTTTTTT.

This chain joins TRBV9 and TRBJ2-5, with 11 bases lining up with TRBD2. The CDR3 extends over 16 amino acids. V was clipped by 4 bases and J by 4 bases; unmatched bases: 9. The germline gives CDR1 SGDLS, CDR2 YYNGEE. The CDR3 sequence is CASSLDGLAGAETQYF. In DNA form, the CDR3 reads TGTGCCAGCAGCCTCGACGGACTAGCGGGTGCAGAGACCCAGTACTTC. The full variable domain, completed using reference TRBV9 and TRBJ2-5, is DSGVTQTPKHLITATGQRVTLRCSPRSGDLSVYWYQQSLDQGLQFLIQYYNGEERAKGNILERFSAQQFPDLHSELNLSSLELGDSALYFCASSLDGLAGAETQYFGPGTRLLVL.

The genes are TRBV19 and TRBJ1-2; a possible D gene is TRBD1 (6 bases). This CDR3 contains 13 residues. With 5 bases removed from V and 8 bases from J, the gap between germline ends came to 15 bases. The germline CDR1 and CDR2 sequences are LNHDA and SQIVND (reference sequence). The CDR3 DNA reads TGTGCCAGTAGTCTTCAGGGGACATCAGGCTACACCTTC. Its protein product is CASSLQGTSGYTF.

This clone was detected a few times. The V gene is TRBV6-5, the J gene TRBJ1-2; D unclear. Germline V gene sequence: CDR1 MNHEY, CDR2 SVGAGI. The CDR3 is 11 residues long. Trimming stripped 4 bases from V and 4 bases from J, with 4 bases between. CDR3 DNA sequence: TGTGCCAGCAGTTCCATCTATGGCTACACCTTC. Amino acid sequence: CASSSIYGYTF.